The rows below give T cell receptor beta chains drawn from one sample of a study of shared clonotypes between healthy human individuals. Libraries were prepared by immunoSEQ multiplex PCR; TCRdb keeps only in-frame clonotypes and omits some of them. The sample has some 500,000 clones, 90% to 97% seen once. Sequences were obtained from naive CD4+ T cells sorted from blood. All receptors derive from a woman in her 30s in good health. CDR3s leave out the opening cysteine and the closing phenylalanine or tryptophan. The D gene is left open where the match is weak.

d_call v_call cdr3_aa
- TRBV5-1 ASSHGSSDTIY
- TRBV6-1 ASSEGFPVVSNQPQH
- TRBV2 ASSDRSRGETQY
- TRBV5-1 ASSLVVGRGEQY
- TRBV9 ASRVSSNTGELF
- TRBV27 ASSLRSMGAFAGELF
- TRBV9 ASSVGAGLYEQY
- TRBV12-1 VSSALH
- TRBV30 ACRTWGWGEKLF
TRBD2 TRBV4-2 ASSQDRIAGTGELF
- TRBV19 ASSIIGGLDTGELF
- TRBV1 TSSQGIRLAIPRKMTQY
- TRBV5-1 ASSRPGPSITDTQY
- TRBV14 ASSHLQGRPYNEQF
- TRBV14 ALYEQY
- TRBV6-5 ASSYNTRETEAF
- TRBV9 ASSFRGQGGPGSTGELF
- TRBV6-1 ASSEAFWGTHTEAF
- TRBV28 ASSTMESTGELF
TRBD1 TRBV19 ASRKPPGQGPYGYT
TRBD1 TRBV18 ASSTITGGGSDYGYT
TRBD2 TRBV7-9 ASSSLRGSGTDTQY
- TRBV29-1 SVLTGIRRKSYGYT
- TRBV10-1 ASSETSKRYEQY
- TRBV19 ASSRPSGAVTEAF
- TRBV6-6 ASSYRGNQPQH
- TRBV7-7 ASSSYSTYEQY
- TRBV2 ASKQSGIMNTEAF
- TRBV28 ASSLGGTRRRGGYT
TRBD2 TRBV18 ASSPEAGGWNEQF
TRBD2 TRBV5-1 ASSEGLAYEQY
- TRBV28 ASSLSRRSYGYT
- TRBV6-6 ASSNDKRGSQNIQY
- TRBV5-1 ASSLRIEYGYT
TRBD1 TRBV2 ASISTGSRYEQY
- TRBV5-4 ASSLARGPGTEAF
- TRBV18 ASSPDARTEAF
TRBD1 TRBV6-1 ASRTPGQGPYEQY
- TRBV19 ASSRWHIFAADPGATNEKLF
TRBD2 TRBV5-5 ASSLVLAAYYEQY